This entry lists 23 T cell receptor beta chains sequenced from one sample in a study of T cell clonality in common variable immunodeficiency. Study-level findings and limits: In common variable immunodeficiency, TCR beta chains reportedly carried fewer deletions and N-nucleotide insertions.

Assay: immunoSEQ multiplex PCR; the TCRdb copy retains only in-frame clones and omits some. Singletons are absent from the sample, which has about 34,000 clones. No antigens are known for them. The source material was peripheral blood mononuclear cells. The receptor source for this set is a human donor with common variable immunodeficiency.

This clone has more than one count but fewer than ten. The observed sequence ends 3 residues before the CDR3 terminus, with the missing tail filled in from the germline J gene. J is TRBJ1-1 and V is TRBV19; no clear D. The CDR3 contains 12 residues. Per germline, CDR1 LNHDA and CDR2 SQIVND (reference sequence). The V end lost 3 bases, the J end lost 2 bases, and 4 bases lay between the germline ends. The DNA read from the CDR3 is TGTGCCAGTAGTATTACTAACACTGAA. Its translation: CASSITNTE. The whole CDR3 region reads CASSITNTEAFF.

This clone was detected only a few times. CDR3 in amino acids: CASSSRTGWDQPQHF. The CDR3 bases that were read are TGTGCCAGCAGCTCGCGGACAGGGTGGGATCAGCCC. The chain couples TRBV7-2 to TRBJ1-5; the match to TRBD1 covers 8 bases. The read ends 3 residues early relative to the CDR3; the germline J gene fills the gap. V shed 4 bases and J 5 bases; nucleotides not matched to a gene: 7. The germline gives CDR1 SGHTA, CDR2 FQGNSA. The CDR3 is 15 residues long.

At least ten counts were recorded for this clone. The CDR3 extends 3 residues past the end of the read, so its final part is completed from the germline J gene. The V and J genes are TRBV20-1 and TRBJ1-6; D is undetermined. Germline CDR1 reads DFQATT; CDR2 reads SNEGSKA (reference sequence). The V end was cut by 0 bases, the J end by 7 bases, with 4 bases between. The CDR3 is made up of 12 amino acids. CDR3 DNA (partial): TGCAGTGCTAGAGAAGGGAATTCACCC. Translated: CSAREGNSP. The whole CDR3 sequence is CSAREGNSPLHF.

This clone has only a few counts. The sequenced part of the CDR3 DNA is TGTGCCAGCAGCCTTACAGCCTCTGGAAACACC. This encodes CASSLTASGNT. The complete CDR3 reads CASSLTASGNTIYF. The genes are TRBV7-3 and TRBJ1-3; D gene unclear. The CDR3 end falls 3 residues outside the read, so it is completed with the germline J gene. The CDR3 has 14 amino acids. The V end was cut by 5 bases, the J end by 0 bases, with 8 bases between. Germline lookup yields CDR1 SGHTA and CDR2 FQGTGA.

As concerns this clone: The read is 3 residues too short to cover the CDR3 end, so that end is filled in from the germline J gene. J is TRBJ1-1 and V is TRBV11-2; D is perhaps TRBD1 (5 bases). The V gene lost 4 bases and the J gene lost 5 bases, with 17 bases spanning the gap. The CDR3 has 15 amino acids. CDR1 is SGHAT, CDR2 FQNNGV, per germline. CDR3 DNA (partial): TGTGCCAGCAGCTCCGAACTACGGGGGGGTACTGAA. Its translation is CASSSELRGGTE. The whole CDR3 sequence reads CASSSELRGGTEAFF.

Turning to this clone: The read halts 3 residues ahead of the CDR3 end, with the missing end drawn from the germline J gene. J is TRBJ1-1 and V is TRBV5-1, with D maybe TRBD1 (6 bases). V gave up 2 bases and J gave up 0 bases, with 11 bases separating them. Germline lookup yields CDR1 SGHRS and CDR2 YFSETQ. The CDR3 is made up of 15 amino acids. CDR3 protein: CASSFGQNLNTEAFF. The sequenced CDR3 bases are TGCGCCAGCAGCTTTGGACAGAATTTGAACACTGAA.

This clone showed up many times. The read falls 3 residues short of the CDR3 end, and the missing part is taken from the germline J gene. The chain recombines TRBV10-1 with TRBJ2-7; D unresolved. The V end lost 3 bases, the J end lost 1 base, and 7 bases lay between the germline ends. This CDR3 contains 13 residues. Per the germline V gene, CDR1 is WNHNN and CDR2 is SYGVQD (reference sequence). CDR3 loop: CASSERSSYEQYF. The DNA read from the CDR3 is TGCGCCAGCAGTGAACGCAGTTCCTACGAG.

This clone was seen a few times. The read terminates 3 residues before the CDR3 end, so the remaining end is supplied by the germline J gene. The chain is built from TRBV20-1 and TRBJ1-1; 9 positions match TRBD1. In germline, CDR1 is DFQATT, CDR2 SNEGSKA (reference sequence). The CDR3 loop spans 16 amino acids. The CDR3 spells CRAEDRGSSVGTEAFF. Partial CDR3 DNA: TGCAGGGCTGAGGACAGGGGTTCTTCGGTAGGCACTGAA.

This clone was seen many times. The sequence runs out 3 residues before the end of the CDR3; the remainder is reconstructed from the germline J gene. The genes are TRBV5-1 and TRBJ2-2; TRBD1 matches 9 bases. The CDR3 is 15 residues long. The trim removed 3 bases at V and 4 bases at J, leaving 4 bases unmatched. Germline CDR1 SGHRS, CDR2 YFSETQ. The CDR3 region is CASSWDRVPTGELFF. Partial CDR3 DNA: TGCGCCAGCAGCTGGGACAGGGTGCCCACCGGGGAG.

This clone was counted a few times. The read ends 3 residues early relative to the CDR3; the germline J gene fills the gap. V usage is TRBV30 and J usage is TRBJ2-1, with 12 bases fitting TRBD2. Trimming removed 2 bases from V and 7 bases from J; junction bases left unmatched: 3. This CDR3 has 14 amino acids. From germline, CDR1 is GTSNPN and CDR2 SVGIG (reference sequence). CDR3 DNA (partial): TGTGCCTGGAGTCCCGGGACTAGCGGGAATGAG. Its protein product is CAWSPGTSGNE. The whole CDR3 protein is CAWSPGTSGNEQFF.

This clone is medium-sized within its sample. The CDR3 end falls 3 residues outside the read, so it is completed with the germline J gene. This rearrangement joins TRBV2 to TRBJ1-6; 7 bases match TRBD1. Germline CDR1 and CDR2: SNHLY and FYNNEI. The CDR3 has 13 amino acids. The ends lost 6 bases at V and 9 bases at J; junction bases unmatched: 5. The sequenced part of the CDR3 DNA is TGTGCCAGCAGACAGGGGTATGGTTCACCC. Its protein is CASRQGYGSP. The CDR3 reads in full as CASRQGYGSPLHF. Full variable domain (outside the CDR3, taken from reference TRBV2 and TRBJ1-6): EPEVTQTPSHQVTQMGQEVILRCVPISNHLYFYWYRQILGQKVEFLVSFYNNEISEKSEIFDDQFSVERPDGSNFTLKIRSTKLEDSAMYFCASRQGYGSPLHFGNGTRLTVT.

In the case of this clone: The read halts 3 residues ahead of the CDR3 end, with the missing end drawn from the germline J gene. The chain joins TRBV19 to TRBJ2-3, with 12 positions matching TRBD2. V shed 5 bases, J shed 4 bases, and the junction held 7 bases outside the gene matches. This CDR3 contains 16 residues. Germline loops: CDR1 LNHDA, CDR2 SQIVND (reference sequence). CDR3: CASSLLAGGYADTQYF. The sequenced CDR3 bases are TGTGCCAGTAGTTTACTAGCGGGAGGCTACGCAGATACG.

Ten or more counts support this clone. The read finishes 3 residues shy of the CDR3 end, and the germline J gene is used to complete it. This rearrangement joins TRBV18 to TRBJ2-1; D is ambiguous. Trimming left V 3 bases short and J 8 bases short, with 14 bases between. CDR3 size: 14 residues. The V gene's germline CDR1 is KGHSH and CDR2 LQKENI. The CDR3 loop reads CASSPAARRYEQFF. CDR3 DNA (partial): TGTGCCAGCTCACCGGCTGCGCGGAGATATGAG.

About this clone: The read finishes 3 residues shy of the CDR3 end, and the germline J gene is used to complete it. The chain combines TRBV18 with TRBJ2-1; possible D gene TRBD2, 5 bases. The CDR3 contains 17 residues. The germline V and J ends were trimmed by 0 bases and 5 bases, with 17 bases remaining between them. The V gene's germline CDR1 is KGHSH and CDR2 LQKENI. The covered CDR3 bases are TGTGCCAGCTCACCACCGTTCGGGGAACGAGGTGACAATGAG. Its protein product is CASSPPFGERGDNE. The full CDR3 protein reads CASSPPFGERGDNEQFF.

Notes on this clone: The read terminates 3 residues ahead of where the CDR3 ends, so the germline J gene completes it. The rearrangement joins TRBV30 to TRBJ2-3, with TRBD2 matching over 9 bases. V was pared by 4 bases and J by 1 base, with 6 bases of the junction left unmatched. This CDR3 comprises 15 residues. Germline V gene lookup returns CDR1 GTSNPN and CDR2 SVGIG (reference sequence). The DNA read from the CDR3 is TGTGCCTGGATTCCTAGCGGGAAGGGCACAGATACG. Amino acid sequence: CAWIPSGKGTDT. The whole CDR3 is CAWIPSGKGTDTQYF.

This clone was seen repeatedly, ten times or more. With the read ending 3 residues before the CDR3 end, the germline J gene is used to fill in that end. The chain couples TRBV6-2 or TRBV6-3 to TRBJ2-1, with TRBD1 identical over 9 bases. Germline V gene sequence: CDR1 MNHEY, CDR2 SVGEGT. The J segment lost 7 bases and the V segment lost 6 bases, leaving 16 bases of the junction unmatched. The length of the CDR3 is 17 residues. The CDR3 reads CASSNSYGTGKRNEQFF. The sequenced part of the CDR3 DNA is TGTGCCAGCAGCAATTCCTACGGGACAGGGAAAAGAAATGAG.

This clone was recorded many times. The read finishes 3 residues shy of the CDR3 end, and the germline J gene is used to complete it. The gene calls are TRBV29-1 and TRBJ2-5; D remains unclear. The germline V and J ends were trimmed by 1 base and 5 bases, with 14 bases remaining between them. The CDR3 is made up of 14 amino acids. Looked up from germline, CDR1 is SQVTM and CDR2 is ANQGSEA. Partial CDR3 DNA: TGCAGCGTTGAAGTGGGTCATTTCGGGGAGACC. This gives the protein CSVEVGHFGET. The full CDR3 protein reads CSVEVGHFGETQYF.

This clone was detected a few times. The CDR3 is cut off 3 residues early in the read; its end comes from the germline J gene. V and J are TRBV2 and TRBJ1-1, with D maybe TRBD1 (6 bases). V lost 4 bases to trimming and J lost 2 bases, with 14 bases between them. This CDR3 spans 15 amino acids. Germline loops: CDR1 SNHLY, CDR2 FYNNEI. The sequenced CDR3 bases are TGTGCCAGCAGTGCATTTAGGGACATTAACACTGAA. This gives the protein CASSAFRDINTE. The entire CDR3 reads CASSAFRDINTEAFF.

This clone was seen ten or more times. Read data end 3 residues before the CDR3 end; the end is taken from the germline J gene. The chain employs TRBV2 and TRBJ2-4; maybe TRBD1 (6 bases). From germline, CDR1 is SNHLY and CDR2 FYNNEI. This CDR3 has 14 residues. Between the trimmed V and J ends, which lost 6 bases and 3 bases, there was a span of 12 bases. The sequenced part of the CDR3 DNA is TGTGCCAGCAGCCCCGGGACAAGCAAAAACATT. This encodes CASSPGTSKNI. The full CDR3 sequence reads CASSPGTSKNIQYF.

This clone was counted many times. The read ends 3 residues shy of where the CDR3 ends; the end is completed using the germline J gene. The chain has TRBV5-4 and TRBJ2-3; 11 bases align to TRBD2. Trimming took 5 bases from V and 2 from J; bases not matched to a gene: 4. CDR1 and CDR2 (germline): SGHNT, YYREEE (reference sequence). The CDR3 runs 15 residues. CDR3 bases read: TGTGCCAGCAGTCTTAGCGGGAGGGCCACAGATACG. This translates into CASSLSGRATDT. The full-length CDR3 reads as CASSLSGRATDTQYF.

This clone occurred many times. The read comes to an end 3 residues before the CDR3 does, leaving the germline J gene to fill in the end. This chain joins TRBV19 and TRBJ1-1; D uncertain. Trimming removed 7 bases at V and 2 bases at J, with 17 bases between. Germline assignment: CDR1 LNHDA and CDR2 SQIVND (reference sequence). The CDR3 is 15 amino acids. CDR3 bases read: TGTGCCAGTACCCAGCCAGAAAGGGCAAACACTGAA. Protein product: CASTQPERANTE. The complete CDR3 reads CASTQPERANTEAFF.

Remarks on this clone: The read ends 3 residues early relative to the CDR3; the germline J gene fills the gap. The chain carries TRBV5-1 and TRBJ2-7; perhaps TRBD2 as D (6 bases). With 4 bases removed from V and 5 bases from J, the gap between germline ends came to 25 bases. CDR3 length: 17 amino acids. Looked up from germline, CDR1 is SGHRS and CDR2 is YFSETQ. CDR3 DNA, as far as it was read: TGCGCCAGCAGCAAAGAGGCGGGGTTTACCTCTGCCCACGAG. Translating it yields CASSKEAGFTSAHE. In full, the CDR3 reads CASSKEAGFTSAHEQYF.

On this clone itself: The CDR3 goes on 3 residues after the read ends, and that part is filled in from the germline J gene. The chain employs TRBV6-1 and TRBJ2-7; 14 bases map to TRBD2. The ends lost 4 bases at V and 1 base at J; junction bases unmatched: 3. Germline values: CDR1 MNHNS, CDR2 SASEGT. The CDR3 is made up of 16 amino acids. The CDR3 bases that were read are TGTGCCAGCAGTGCCCGACTAGCGGGAGGGTCCTACGAG. Amino acids: CASSARLAGGSYE. The CDR3 reads in full as CASSARLAGGSYEQYF.